Listed here are 31 T cell receptor beta chains from one sample, sequenced in a study of CD39 and CD103 CD8 tumor-infiltrating T cells. The assay was immunoSEQ multiplex PCR, and TCRdb's table has in-frame clones only and misses some. The sample lists roughly 15,000 clones, approximately 90% occurring once. Sequencing input: CD8+ T cells sorted from blood. Stated subset: total memory CD8 T cells (CD45RA-CCR7+/-) from blood or uninvolved lymph node. These TCRs come from a human donor with head and neck squamous cell carcinoma.

This rearrangement joins TRBV9 to TRBJ2-7; TRBD2 might be the D (7 bases). With 0 bases removed from V and 0 bases from J, the gap between germline ends came to 10 bases. The CDR3 has 15 residues. Germline CDR1 is SGDLS and CDR2 is YYNGEE. The CDR3 protein is CASSVEGGFSYEQYF. In DNA, the CDR3 is TGTGCCAGCAGCGTAGAGGGGGGGTTCTCCTACGAGCAGTACTTC.

The chain has TRBV27 and TRBJ2-7; D is unclear. With 2 bases removed from V and 3 bases from J, the gap between germline ends came to 8 bases. The CDR3 length is 13 residues. Germline assignment: CDR1 MNHEY and CDR2 SMNVEV (reference sequence). As DNA, the CDR3 is TGTGCCAGCAGTTTAGGTGGCGGCTACGAGCAGTACTTC. It is translated as CASSLGGGYEQYF.

The chain combines TRBV28 with TRBJ1-6, with D possibly being TRBD1 (5 bases). The V gene lost 4 bases and the J gene lost 7 bases, with 11 bases spanning the gap. The CDR3 extends over 14 amino acids. Germline CDR1 and CDR2: MDHEN and SYDVKM. The CDR3 sequence is CASSSPGTNSPLHF. CDR3 coding DNA: TGTGCCAGCAGTTCTCCCGGGACCAATTCACCCCTCCACTTT.

The CDR3 sequence is CAWSVGQGGGYTF. CDR3 nucleotides: TGTGCCTGGAGTGTCGGCCAGGGGGGAGGCTACACCTTC. This chain links TRBV30 with TRBJ1-2; 7 bases are a match to TRBD1. V shed 0 bases and J 8 bases; nucleotides not matched to a gene: 6. This CDR3 contains 13 residues. The V gene's germline CDR1 is GTSNPN and CDR2 SVGIG (reference sequence).

The genes are TRBV2 and TRBJ2-2; D remains unclear. Trimming removed 3 bases at V and 2 bases at J, with 13 bases between. CDR3 length: 16 amino acids. Germline V CDR1 and CDR2: SNHLY, FYNNEI. DNA for the CDR3: TGTGCCAGCAGTGATTGGGTTGCGGACAACACCGGGGAGCTGTTTTTT. Its protein product is CASSDWVADNTGELFF.

The chain carries TRBV10-2 and TRBJ1-2; 8 bases map to TRBD1. The trim removed 6 bases at V and 4 bases at J, leaving 7 bases unmatched. Germline assignment: CDR1 WSHSY and CDR2 SAAADI. The CDR3 is 14 residues long. In nucleotides, the CDR3 is TGCGCCAGCAGCGATCAGGGGGCCGGCTATGGCTACACCTTC. This sequence encodes CASSDQGAGYGYTF.

The V call is TRBV5-4, the J call TRBJ1-1; weak D call: TRBD1 (5 bases). Trimming removed 0 bases at V and 4 bases at J, with 16 bases between. This CDR3 has 16 residues. Germline-derived CDR1 and CDR2 are SGHNT and YYREEE (reference sequence). CDR3 nucleotide sequence: TGTGCCAGCAGCTTGGAGATCGGGGGGTCGGTCACTGAAGCTTTCTTT. Translating it yields CASSLEIGGSVTEAFF. Full variable domain (missing parts from reference TRBV5-4 and TRBJ1-1): ETGVTQSPTHLIKTRGQQVTLRCSSQSGHNTVSWYQQALGQGPQFIFQYYREEENGRGNFPPRFSGLQFPNYSSELNVNALELDDSALYLCASSLEIGGSVTEAFFGQGTRLTVV.

The chain couples TRBV14 to TRBJ1-1; D unresolved. Germline lookup yields CDR1 SGHDN and CDR2 FVKESK. The CDR3 has 12 amino acids. The ends were cut back, 4 bases at V and 4 bases at J, with 7 bases in the middle. The CDR3 nucleotides are TGTGCCAGCAGCCCAGAGGGCACTGAAGCTTTCTTT. Its protein product is CASSPEGTEAFF.

This sequence joins TRBV7-6 and TRBJ2-1; 8 bases map to TRBD2. V shed 2 bases and J 1 base; nucleotides not matched to a gene: 4. Germline V gives CDR1 SGHVS, CDR2 FNYEAQ. The CDR3 has 16 amino acids. The DNA for the CDR3 is TGTGCCAGCAGCTTACGAGGCGGGGGGTCCTACAATGAGCAGTTCTTC. It codes for CASSLRGGGSYNEQFF.

The J gene is TRBJ2-1, the V gene TRBV6-6; 10 bases align to TRBD1. CDR1 and CDR2 from the germline V gene are MNHNY and SVGAGI (reference sequence). The ends lost 4 bases at V and 10 bases at J; junction bases unmatched: 7. The CDR3 runs 14 residues. CDR3 in amino acids: CASSSDRGLGEQFF. The CDR3 region has the DNA TGTGCCAGCAGTTCCGACAGGGGGCTGGGGGAGCAGTTCTTC.

CDR3 region: CASSLGDGASEQYF. The DNA for the CDR3 is TGTGCCAGCAGCTTAGGGGACGGGGCGTCCGAGCAGTACTTC. This chain links TRBV13 with TRBJ2-7, with D possibly being TRBD1 or TRBD2 (5 bases each). V was trimmed by 0 bases and J by 6 bases, leaving 12 bases between them. This CDR3 is built from 14 residues. CDR1 is PRHDT, CDR2 FYEKMQ, per germline (reference sequence).

The chain links TRBV30 to TRBJ1-3; D remains unclear. Trimming cost V 6 bases and J 0 bases, with 12 bases left between them. This CDR3 has 14 residues. Looked up from germline, CDR1 is GTSNPN and CDR2 is SVGIG (reference sequence). CDR3 sequence (DNA): TGTGCCTGTGACGACGGGAGCTCTGGAAACACCATATATTTT. Translating gives CACDDGSSGNTIYF.

About this clone itself: The junction does not match germline at one end; this may be a read error. CDR3 coding DNA: TGCGCCGAGGGCAGAAGTACAGATACGCAGTATTTT. Protein: CAEGRSTDTQYF. The chain uses TRBV2 and TRBJ2-3, with D possibly being TRBD2 (5 bases). This CDR3 is built from 12 residues. Germline CDR1 SNHLY, CDR2 FYNNEI. The full variable domain, rest sourced from reference TRBV2 and TRBJ2-3, is EPEVTQTPSHQVTQMGQEVILRCVPISNHLYFYWYRQILGQKVEFLVSFYNNEISEKSEIFDDQFSVERPDGSNFTLKIRSTKLEDSAMYFCAEGRSTDTQYFGPGTRLTVL.

The rearrangement uses TRBV7-2 and TRBJ1-1, with 7 bases fitting TRBD1. Germline lookup yields CDR1 SGHTA and CDR2 FQGNSA. The CDR3 is 15 amino acids. Trimming cost V 5 bases and J 4 bases; bases outside gene matches: 10. Written as DNA, the CDR3 is TGTGCCAGCAGCCCCAACAGGGGCTGGTTCACTGAAGCTTTCTTT. Amino acids: CASSPNRGWFTEAFF.

The J gene is TRBJ1-3, the V gene TRBV4-1; D gene uncertain. Between the trimmed V and J ends, which lost 1 base and 0 bases, there was a span of 16 bases. Germline assignment: CDR1 MGHRA and CDR2 YSYEKL. The CDR3 is 18 amino acids. CDR3 protein: CASSQAPAQAYSGNTIYF. CDR3 coding DNA: TGCGCCAGCAGCCAAGCTCCCGCTCAGGCTTACTCTGGAAACACCATATATTTT.

This chain uses TRBV5-1 with TRBJ2-7, with TRBD1 matching 9 bases. Germline CDR1 is SGHRS and CDR2 is YFSETQ. J gave up 4 bases and V 4 bases, and 9 bases lay outside the gene matches. CDR3 size: 15 residues. The CDR3 spells CASSPGTGISYEQYF. DNA for the CDR3: TGCGCCAGCAGCCCAGGGACAGGGATTTCTTACGAGCAGTACTTC.

The gene calls are TRBV5-1 and TRBJ2-5, with 7 bases aligning to TRBD2. The CDR3 extends over 14 amino acids. Trimming cost V 2 bases and J 1 base; bases outside gene matches: 2. Germline CDR1 reads SGHRS; CDR2 reads YFSETQ. CDR3 in DNA: TGCGCCAGCAGCTTAGGCGGGGGCCAAGAGACCCAGTACTTC. It encodes CASSLGGGQETQYF.

The rearrangement uses TRBV7-8 and TRBJ2-1, with unresolved D. Germline V gene sequence: CDR1 SGHVS, CDR2 FQNEAQ. V was clipped by 4 bases and J by 9 bases, with 13 bases between them. The CDR3 has 13 amino acids. The CDR3 DNA sequence: TGTGCCAGCAGCTCAGAACGATGGACTGAGCAGTTCTTC. This gives the protein CASSSERWTEQFF.

The chain uses TRBV7-3 and TRBJ2-1; D unclear. The CDR3 length is 13 residues. Trimming stripped 4 bases from V and 5 bases from J, with 9 bases between. Germline V gene lookup returns CDR1 SGHTA and CDR2 FQGTGA. This CDR3 is CASSSPGDNEQFF. The DNA of the CDR3 is TGTGCCAGCAGCTCCCCCGGAGACAATGAGCAGTTCTTC.

The chain has TRBV9 and TRBJ1-1; D is unclear. CDR3 length equals 12 residues. Per germline, CDR1 SGDLS and CDR2 YYNGEE. Trimming left V 6 bases short and J 0 bases short, with 6 bases between. In DNA form, the CDR3 reads TGTGCCAGCAAGTCTGTGAACACTGAAGCTTTCTTT. Protein sequence: CASKSVNTEAFF.

The rearrangement links TRBV5-1 to TRBJ1-1; 7 nucleotides align to TRBD1. The CDR3 runs to 16 residues. Looked up from germline, CDR1 is SGHRS and CDR2 is YFSETQ. After removal of 0 bases from V and 5 bases from J, the junction contained 10 bases not matched to a gene. CDR3 loop: CASSLGYRGGRTEAFF. For the CDR3, the DNA is TGCGCCAGCAGCTTGGGGTACAGGGGAGGTAGAACTGAAGCTTTCTTT.

The rearrangement joins TRBV5-4 to TRBJ2-3; no clear D gene. V dropped 3 bases and J dropped 0 bases, with 8 bases sitting between them. The germline V gene encodes CDR1 SGHNT and CDR2 YYREEE (reference sequence). The CDR3 covers 14 residues. The CDR3 is CASSSGRSTDTQYF. CDR3 sequence (DNA): TGTGCCAGCAGCTCCGGACGTAGCACAGATACGCAGTATTTT.

The genes are TRBV10-1 and TRBJ2-7; TRBD1 matches at 9 bases. The CDR3 runs to 15 residues. The trim removed 2 bases at V and 5 bases at J, leaving 7 bases unmatched. Germline assignment: CDR1 WNHNN and CDR2 SYGVQD (reference sequence). This CDR3 reads CASSEGGTGMDEQYF. In nucleotides, the CDR3 is TGCGCCAGCAGTGAGGGTGGGACAGGGATGGACGAGCAGTACTTC.

The genes are TRBV28 and TRBJ1-4; 11 bases line up with TRBD1. CDR1 and CDR2 (germline): MDHEN, SYDVKM. The CDR3 has 18 amino acids. Losses at the gene ends were 2 bases for V and 8 bases for J; bases not matched to a gene: 13. CDR3 residues: CASSLTVTGGTGGEKLFF. The DNA of the CDR3 is TGTGCCAGCAGTTTAACCGTAACGGGGGGGACAGGGGGAGAAAAACTGTTTTTT.

V gene TRBV9 combines with J gene TRBJ2-1; TRBD1 is a possible D gene (8 bases). The CDR3 runs 15 residues. CDR1 is SGDLS, CDR2 YYNGEE, per germline. The germline V and J ends were trimmed by 1 base and 7 bases, with 15 bases remaining between them. The CDR3 coding sequence is TGTGCCAGCAGCGTAACAGGGGGGGCCAGGAATGAGCAGTTCTTC. As protein: CASSVTGGARNEQFF. Full variable domain (outside the CDR3, taken from reference TRBV9 and TRBJ2-1): DSGVTQTPKHLITATGQRVTLRCSPRSGDLSVYWYQQSLDQGLQFLIQYYNGEERAKGNILERFSAQQFPDLHSELNLSSLELGDSALYFCASSVTGGARNEQFFGPGTRLTVL.

The table lists this clone with a count of one. The chain carries TRBV30 and TRBJ2-2; possibly TRBD1 or TRBD2 for D (5 bases each). In germline, CDR1 is GTSNPN, CDR2 SVGIG (reference sequence). Trimming stripped 7 bases from V and 3 bases from J, with 15 bases between. This CDR3 region has 14 residues. CDR3 sequence reads: CASRGWDDTGELFF. CDR3 sequence (DNA): TGTGCCTCACGCGGGTGGGACGACACCGGGGAGCTGTTTTTT.

This clone was counted a single time. V usage is TRBV27 and J usage is TRBJ2-7; TRBD1 aligns across 9 bases. The trim removed 5 bases at V and 5 bases at J, leaving 10 bases unmatched. The CDR3 contains 15 residues. Germline loops: CDR1 MNHEY, CDR2 SMNVEV (reference sequence). CDR3 protein: CASSLLGTGIHEQYF. The CDR3 DNA reads TGTGCCAGCAGTCTCCTTGGGACAGGGATCCACGAGCAGTACTTC.

The rearrangement joins TRBV6-1 to TRBJ1-2, with D possibly being TRBD1 (6 bases). In germline, CDR1 is MNHNS, CDR2 SASEGT. The CDR3 is 16 amino acids. Trimming removed 0 bases at V and 4 bases at J, with 15 bases between. For the CDR3, the DNA is TGTGCCAGCAGTGAAGCGCGGGGGGCAACCGGCTATGGCTACACCTTC. It yields the protein CASSEARGATGYGYTF.

The genes are TRBV5-1 and TRBJ2-5; D is uncertain. The V gene's germline CDR1 is SGHRS and CDR2 YFSETQ. This CDR3 is 12 amino acids long. Trimming took 2 bases from V and 3 from J, leaving 5 bases between them. The CDR3 DNA reads TGCGCCAGCAGCTTTAGGGAAGAGACCCAGTACTTC. Protein: CASSFREETQYF.

The CDR3 loop reads CASSLITGKYNEQFF. The CDR3 nucleotides read TGTGCCAGCAGCTTAATTACAGGGAAATACAATGAGCAGTTCTTC. J is TRBJ2-1 and V is TRBV7-9, with D maybe TRBD1 (6 bases). The CDR3 is 15 residues long. Trimming left V 2 bases short and J 4 bases short, with 12 bases between. Looked up from germline, CDR1 is SEHNR and CDR2 is FQNEAQ (reference sequence). The full variable domain, in which reference TRBV7-9 and TRBJ2-1 provide the parts outside the CDR3, is DTGVSQNPRHKITKRGQNVTFRCDPISEHNRLYWYRQTLGQGPEFLTYFQNEAQLEKSRLLSDRFSAERPKGSFSTLEIQRTEQGDSAMYLCASSLITGKYNEQFFGPGTRLTVL.

CDR3: CASSPALSNEQFF. The CDR3 coding sequence is TGTGCCAGCAGTCCCGCCCTAAGCAATGAGCAGTTCTTC. The V gene is TRBV27, the J gene TRBJ2-1; D unresolved. Deletions cut 5 bases from V and 6 bases from J, with 11 bases between. The germline V gene has CDR1 MNHEY and CDR2 SMNVEV (reference sequence). The CDR3 spans 13 residues.